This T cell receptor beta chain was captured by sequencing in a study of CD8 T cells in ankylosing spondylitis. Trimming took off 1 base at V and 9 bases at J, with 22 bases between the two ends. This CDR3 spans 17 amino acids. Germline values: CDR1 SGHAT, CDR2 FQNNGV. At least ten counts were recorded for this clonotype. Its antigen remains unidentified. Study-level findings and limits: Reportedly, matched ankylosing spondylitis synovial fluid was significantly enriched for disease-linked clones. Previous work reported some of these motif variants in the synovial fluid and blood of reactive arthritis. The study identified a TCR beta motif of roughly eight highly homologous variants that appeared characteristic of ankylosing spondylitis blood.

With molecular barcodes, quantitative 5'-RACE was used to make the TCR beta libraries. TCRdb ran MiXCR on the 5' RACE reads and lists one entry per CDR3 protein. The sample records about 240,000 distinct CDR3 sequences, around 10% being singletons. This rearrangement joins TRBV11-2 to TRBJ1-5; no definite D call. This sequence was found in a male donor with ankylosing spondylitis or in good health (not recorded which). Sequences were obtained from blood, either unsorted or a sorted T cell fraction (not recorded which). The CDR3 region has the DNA TGTGCCAGCAGCTTAGGCGATGGAGATCCTGAGGTCTGGCCCCAGCATTTT. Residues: CASSLGDGDPEVWPQHF. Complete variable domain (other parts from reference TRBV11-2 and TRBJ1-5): EAGVAQSPRYKIIEKRQSVAFWCNPISGHATLYWYQQILGQGPKLLIQFQNNGVVDDSQLPKDRFSAERLKGVDSTLKIQPAKLEDSAVYLCASSLGDGDPEVWPQHFGDGTRLSIL.